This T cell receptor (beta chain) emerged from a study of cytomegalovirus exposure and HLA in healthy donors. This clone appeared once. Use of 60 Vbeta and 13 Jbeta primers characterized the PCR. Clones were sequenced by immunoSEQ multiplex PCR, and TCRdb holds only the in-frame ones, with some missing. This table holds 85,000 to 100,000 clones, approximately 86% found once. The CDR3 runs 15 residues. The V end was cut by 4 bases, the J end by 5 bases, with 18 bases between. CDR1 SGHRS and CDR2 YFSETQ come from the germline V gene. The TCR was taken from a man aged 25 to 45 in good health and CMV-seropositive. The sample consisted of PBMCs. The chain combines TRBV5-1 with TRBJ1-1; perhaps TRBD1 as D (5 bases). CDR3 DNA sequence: TGCGCCAGCAGCCCGGATAATGGGGGACTAACTGAAGCTTTCTTT. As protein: CASSPDNGGLTEAFF.